Shown below are 9 T cell receptor beta chains from a single sample sequenced in a study of regulatory T cells in long-lasting Graves disease. As for time point: persistent/refractory GD, antithyroid drugs over 5 years with positive TRAb. Making the TCR library involved RNA that had been extracted from PBMCs. Sequencing libraries for TCR beta were prepared with iRepertoire HTBI primers and Arm-PCR of CDR3 regions. TCRdb re-called the multiplex PCR reads with MiXCR, one entry per CDR3 protein. This sample has hundreds of thousands of distinct CDR3 sequences, with around a fifth found just once. The sample in question was peripheral blood mononuclear cells (PBMCs), obtained when the disease was refractory, from a patient treated with antithyroid drugs. The receptors here all came from a female donor with Graves disease.

This sequence joins TRBV7-2 and TRBJ2-7; the match to TRBD2 covers 14 bases. This CDR3 region has 17 residues. V was clipped by 2 bases and J by 4 bases; unmatched bases: 7. Germline V lookup: CDR1 SGHTA, CDR2 FQGNSA. The CDR3 DNA reads TGTGCCAGCAGCTTACTGACTAGCGGGGGGGCGTGGTACGAGCAGTACTTC. It yields the protein CASSLLTSGGAWYEQYF.

The CDR3 here is CASSQDGISGNTIYF. The CDR3 DNA follows: TGTGCCAGCAGCCAAGATGGAATATCTGGAAACACCATATATTTT. V gene TRBV3-1 combines with J gene TRBJ1-3; D unclear. The CDR3 covers 15 residues. The V and J ends lost 0 bases and 1 base respectively, with 7 bases between them. CDR1 and CDR2 from the germline V gene are LGHDT and YNNKEL (reference sequence).

This clonotype has a single count. The chain links TRBV5-6 to TRBJ1-2, with D unresolved. Per the germline V gene, CDR1 is SGHDT and CDR2 is YYEEEE. V lost 2 bases and J lost 0, with 14 bases in between. The CDR3 totals 16 residues. CDR3 region: CASSFGEQHTNYGYTF. CDR3 DNA sequence: TGTGCCAGCAGCTTTGGTGAACAGCACACTAACTATGGCTACACCTTC.

This chain uses TRBV9 with TRBJ1-4; 8 bases line up with TRBD1. The CDR3 contains 15 residues. Germline V CDR1 and CDR2: SGDLS, YYNGEE. The V and J ends lost 3 bases and 8 bases, in that order; junction bases with no gene match: 9. The CDR3 is CASSASRDRWEKLFF. CDR3 sequence (DNA): TGTGCCAGCAGCGCATCCCGGGACAGGTGGGAAAAACTGTTTTTT.

This clonotype was found many times. This rearrangement joins TRBV29-1 to TRBJ1-1; D is possibly TRBD1 (6 bases). CDR3 length equals 14 residues. V was trimmed by 7 bases and J by 3 bases, leaving 18 bases between them. Germline V CDR1 and CDR2: SQVTM, ANQGSEA. CDR3 in amino acids: CSGIVNRVDTEAFF. The DNA for the CDR3 is TGCAGCGGCATAGTGAACAGGGTCGACACTGAAGCTTTCTTT.

This clonotype was counted a few times. The V gene is TRBV5-1, the J gene TRBJ2-7; D is undetermined. Germline V gene sequence: CDR1 SGHRS, CDR2 YFSETQ. This CDR3 is built from 14 residues. V lost 2 bases and J lost 1, with 10 bases in between. Written as DNA, the CDR3 is TGCGCCAGCAGCTTCAACCCGGCTTCCTACGAGCAGTACTTC. Translation: CASSFNPASYEQYF.

The chain links TRBV20-1 to TRBJ1-1; 10 positions agree with TRBD1. Unmatched junction bases numbered 8, after V lost 6 bases and J lost 7 bases. Per the germline V gene, CDR1 is DFQATT and CDR2 is SNEGSKA (reference sequence). This CDR3 is built from 13 residues. The DNA of the CDR3 is TGCAGTGCACAGACAGGGGGCACCGTTGAAGCTTTCTTT. Its translation is CSAQTGGTVEAFF.

This chain connects TRBV6-1 to TRBJ1-5; 9 nucleotides match TRBD1. Losses at the gene ends were 5 bases for V and 3 bases for J; bases not matched to a gene: 11. Germline-derived CDR1 and CDR2 are MNHNS and SASEGT. The CDR3 spans 17 residues. The CDR3 coding sequence is TGTGCCAGCAGTCCTGACTCCGGGACAGGGTACAATCAGCCCCAGCATTTT. Translation: CASSPDSGTGYNQPQHF.

The rearrangement joins TRBV20-1 to TRBJ1-4; 10 nucleotides agree with TRBD1. Losses at the gene ends were 6 bases for V and 3 bases for J; bases not matched to a gene: 7. The germline V gene encodes CDR1 DFQATT and CDR2 SNEGSKA (reference sequence). The CDR3 length is 15 residues. For the CDR3, the DNA is TGCAGTGCAAGGGACAGGGGTGGCTCTAATGAAAAACTGTTTTTT. It is translated as CSARDRGGSNEKLFF.